Listed below are T cell receptor beta chains from one sample, sequenced in a study of T cell responses to AZD1222 COVID-19 vaccine. Produced via immunoSEQ multiplex PCR; TCRdb's table is partial and in-frame only. The sample has more than 120,000 clones; 85% to 90% are singletons. This sample comprised peripheral blood, obtained 28 days after the second AZD1222 dose. These receptors were collected from an adult who received the AZD1222 COVID-19 vaccine. CDR3s leave out the opening cysteine and the closing phenylalanine or tryptophan.

j_call v_call cdr3_aa
TRBJ2-5 TRBV19 ASSILPGTPGRETQY
TRBJ1-4 TRBV2 ATRTGPNEKLF
TRBJ1-1 TRBV5-6 ASSLLMRNTEAF
TRBJ2-4 TRBV5-8 ASSGAGGAKNIQY
TRBJ1-1 TRBV19 ASTRRGEAF
TRBJ2-1 TRBV9 ASSVGGTNEQF
TRBJ2-2 TRBV7-9 ASSQDSVTGELF
TRBJ2-1 TRBV4-2 ASSQEVGRLDNEQF
TRBJ2-1 TRBV9 ASSRQSSSYNEQF
TRBJ1-1 TRBV7-3 ASSSTGTGTEATEAF
TRBJ2-5 TRBV29-1 SVVFQDTSRQTQY
TRBJ1-1 TRBV5-5 ASSGVGTNTEAF
TRBJ2-1 TRBV10-3 AITGTGDEQF
TRBJ2-7 TRBV29-1 SVRPGTAYDEQY
TRBJ1-4 TRBV14 ASSRSTATNEKLF
TRBJ2-1 TRBV7-6 ASSFLRGSYNEQF
TRBJ2-1 TRBV24-1 ATSDRRGVAEQF
TRBJ1-6 TRBV7-8 ASSPVTSYNSPLH
TRBJ1-6 TRBV4-2 ASSPSGTGKGGLH
TRBJ2-5 TRBV5-1 ASSLEGSETQY
TRBJ1-4 TRBV5-1 ASSLGGPNEKLF
TRBJ2-1 TRBV27 ASRRALAGGYNEQF
TRBJ1-1 TRBV5-6 ASSLFSAEAF
TRBJ2-3 TRBV3-1/TRBV3-2 ASSGQAGGVDTQY
TRBJ2-7 TRBV6-6 ASTESSSYYEQY
TRBJ2-2 TRBV6-1 ASSEDRVGNTGELF
TRBJ1-5 TRBV19 ASSRRTEPNQPQH
TRBJ2-5 TRBV7-9 ASSLVGLQETQY